Below, one T cell receptor beta chain is given with its context. The CDR3 sequence is 18 residues long. The germline V gene encodes CDR1 MDHEN and CDR2 SYDVKM. With 1 base removed from V and 0 bases from J, the gap between germline ends came to 17 bases. The record originates from a study of blood T cell repertoires in COVID-19. Clones were sequenced by immunoSEQ multiplex PCR, and TCRdb holds only the in-frame ones, with some missing. The data contain about 280,000 clones, 87% of them seen just once; the ten biggest clones take up 6%. Allocation to cohorts depended on clinical history reported by the participants.

The V gene is TRBV28, the J gene TRBJ2-3; possibly TRBD2 for D (6 bases). Source material: PBMCs or T cells enriched from blood (not recorded which). The TCR originated in a woman aged 40 to 49 who had recovered from COVID-19. The CDR3 loop reads CASSLSLMGGLSTDTQYF. In nucleotides, the CDR3 is TGTGCCAGCAGTTTATCTCTCATGGGAGGCCTAAGCACAGATACGCAGTATTTT. The full variable domain, completed using reference TRBV28 and TRBJ2-3, is DVKVTQSSRYLVKRTGEKVFLECVQDMDHENMFWYRQDPGLGLRLIYFSYDVKMKEKGDIPEGYSVSREKKERFSLILESASTNQTSMYLCASSLSLMGGLSTDTQYFGPGTRLTVL.